A single sample is the source of the 5 T cell receptor beta chains below, sequenced in a study of neurological immune-mediated disorders. The sample's time point: longitudinal time-point 3. TCRdb re-called the 5' RACE reads through MiXCR, storing one row per CDR3 protein. The sample has 84,000 or so distinct CDR3 sequences; about 4.3% are singletons. Sequences were obtained from PBMCs. The receptors stem from a woman aged 55-69 years with multiple sclerosis.

The chain carries TRBV19 and TRBJ2-3; D is undetermined. Germline V gives CDR1 LNHDA, CDR2 SQIVND (reference sequence). Trimming shortened V by 4 bases and J by 3 bases, and 5 bases separated the two germline ends. The CDR3 contains 12 residues. CDR3 in DNA: TGTGCCAGTAGTACGCGAACAGATACGCAGTATTTT. Its translation: CASSTRTDTQYF.

The chain employs TRBV6-5 and TRBJ2-1; 8 bases align to TRBD1. The length of the CDR3 is 13 residues. Germline V CDR1 and CDR2: MNHEY, SVGAGI. The V gene end was trimmed by 6 bases and the J gene end by 12 bases; junction bases not matched to a gene: 10. The CDR3 is CASRTGGEQGQFF. CDR3 DNA: TGTGCCAGCAGAACAGGGGGAGAACAGGGGCAGTTCTTC.

This clonotype appeared many times. The chain carries TRBV5-1 and TRBJ2-6; D gene ambiguous. V was trimmed by 0 bases and J by 0 bases, leaving 13 bases between them. CDR1 and CDR2 from the germline V gene are SGHRS and YFSETQ. This CDR3 contains 18 residues. The CDR3 reads CASSLVGSSLSGANVLTF. The CDR3 DNA reads TGCGCCAGCAGCTTGGTGGGCAGCTCACTCTCTGGGGCCAACGTCCTGACTTTC. Drawing the rest from reference TRBV5-1 and TRBJ2-6, the complete variable domain is KAGVTQTPRYLIKTRGQQVTLSCSPISGHRSVSWYQQTPGQGLQFLFEYFSETQRNKGNFPGRFSGRQFSNSRSEMNVSTLELGDSALYLCASSLVGSSLSGANVLTFGAGSRLTVL.

This clonotype was detected ten times or more. This chain joins TRBV15 and TRBJ2-1; either TRBD1 or TRBD2 may supply D (6 bases each). Germline assignment: CDR1 LNHNV and CDR2 YYDKDF (reference sequence). The V gene lost 6 bases and the J gene lost 4 bases, with 19 bases spanning the gap. CDR3 length: 16 residues. In DNA, the CDR3 is TGTGCCACCAGTCTGGGACTCTCCCAGGGGTACAATGAGCAGTTCTTC. This translates into CATSLGLSQGYNEQFF.

This clonotype came up many times. The CDR3 loop is CASSLSGGKLEQFF. The CDR3 coding sequence is TGTGCCAGCAGTTTAAGCGGGGGAAAACTTGAGCAGTTCTTC. This chain joins TRBV12-3 or TRBV12-4 and TRBJ2-1; 8 bases agree with TRBD2. The CDR3 consists of 14 residues. Trimming removed 2 bases from V and 9 bases from J; junction bases left unmatched: 6.